Following are 27 T cell receptor beta chains from one sample sequenced in a study of T cell changes during pregnancy in multiple sclerosis. TCRdb keeps only in-frame clones here, not all; method: immunoSEQ multiplex PCR. The sample has about 80,000 clones, roughly 94% seen once. The sample consisted of peripheral blood, taken before pregnancy. Every receptor here comes from a female donor with multiple sclerosis, enrolled in a pregnancy study.

The chain recombines TRBV5-8 with TRBJ1-5, with D unclear. The V gene's germline CDR1 is SGHTS and CDR2 YDEGEE. CDR3 length: 12 residues. V lost 1 base and J 6 bases, leaving 5 bases between the germline ends. CDR3 coding DNA: TGTGCCAGCAGCTTGTACTTTCAGCCCCAGCATTTT. It yields the protein CASSLYFQPQHF.

The table lists this clone with a few counts. V and J are TRBV28 and TRBJ1-1, with a tentative D call TRBD1 (5 bases). The germline V gene encodes CDR1 MDHEN and CDR2 SYDVKM. With 0 bases removed from V and 0 bases from J, the gap between germline ends came to 5 bases. The CDR3 loop spans 14 amino acids. Written as DNA, the CDR3 is TGTGCCAGCAGTTTATGGACAGTGAACACTGAAGCTTTCTTT. Translating it yields CASSLWTVNTEAFF.

This clone was detected only once. This chain links TRBV27 with TRBJ2-2; the match to TRBD2 covers 10 bases. CDR3 length: 14 residues. V trimming: 4 bases; J trimming: 6 bases; junction bases outside the gene matches: 2. Germline V gene sequence: CDR1 MNHEY, CDR2 SMNVEV (reference sequence). CDR3 DNA sequence: TGTGCCAGCAGTTCTCTAGCGGGGGCCGGGGAGCTGTTTTTT. It codes for CASSSLAGAGELFF.

The chain carries TRBV5-4 and TRBJ1-2; 9 positions match TRBD1. V trimming: 2 bases; J trimming: 8 bases; junction bases outside the gene matches: 4. Germline CDR1 reads SGHNT; CDR2 reads YYREEE (reference sequence). This CDR3 is built from 13 residues. CDR3 nucleotide sequence: TGTGCCAGCAGCTTTACAGGGGGCGTGGGCTACACCTTC. Translating gives CASSFTGGVGYTF. The variable domain in full, completed from reference TRBV5-4 and TRBJ1-2, reads ETGVTQSPTHLIKTRGQQVTLRCSSQSGHNTVSWYQQALGQGPQFIFQYYREEENGRGNFPPRFSGLQFPNYSSELNVNALELDDSALYLCASSFTGGVGYTFGSGTRLTVV.

This clone was recorded only once. The V call is TRBV11-2, the J call TRBJ2-7; 9 nucleotides align to TRBD1. V shed 5 bases, J shed 2 bases, and the junction held 13 bases outside the gene matches. Per germline, CDR1 SGHAT and CDR2 FQNNGV. The CDR3 length is 17 residues. The CDR3 reads CASSPRRGDRGTYEQYF. Here the CDR3 DNA reads TGTGCCAGCAGCCCACGGCGGGGCGACAGGGGGACCTACGAGCAGTACTTC.

J is TRBJ1-5 and V is TRBV28, with D unclear. The V end was cut by 2 bases, the J end by 6 bases, with 14 bases between. The CDR3 spans 15 residues. CDR1 and CDR2 from the germline V gene are MDHEN and SYDVKM. CDR3 sequence: CASSLLPSIVQPQHF. CDR3 sequence (DNA): TGTGCCAGCAGTTTACTGCCATCTATTGTTCAGCCCCAGCATTTT.

The chain employs TRBV5-6 and TRBJ2-3; 8 positions match TRBD2. The CDR3 sequence is 16 residues long. Losses at the gene ends were 4 bases for V and 3 bases for J; bases not matched to a gene: 10. Per germline, CDR1 SGHDT and CDR2 YYEEEE. CDR3 amino acids: CASSPGPGGITDTQYF. In nucleotides, the CDR3 is TGTGCCAGCAGCCCCGGGCCGGGAGGGATAACAGATACGCAGTATTTT.

The genes are TRBV2 and TRBJ2-7, with 8 positions matching TRBD1. The CDR3 is 13 amino acids. Germline lookup yields CDR1 SNHLY and CDR2 FYNNEI. Trimming at V came to 7 bases and at J to 3 bases, leaving 5 bases not matched to a gene. This CDR3 reads CASTGGAFYEQYF. In DNA form, the CDR3 reads TGTGCCAGCACAGGGGGCGCGTTCTACGAGCAGTACTTC.

The gene calls are TRBV15 and TRBJ2-7, with TRBD2 matching over 7 bases. CDR1 and CDR2 (germline): LNHNV, YYDKDF (reference sequence). Trimming at V came to 0 bases and at J to 2 bases, leaving 4 bases not matched to a gene. CDR3 length equals 15 residues. CDR3 coding DNA: TGTGCCACCAGCAGAGAAGCGGGACGAGCCTACGAGCAGTACTTC. This codes for CATSREAGRAYEQYF. The whole variable domain, filled in from reference TRBV15 and TRBJ2-7, reads DAMVIQNPRYQVTQFGKPVTLSCSQTLNHNVMYWYQQKSSQAPKLLFHYYDKDFNNEADTPDNFQSRRPNTSFCFLDIRSPGLGDTAMYLCATSREAGRAYEQYFGPGTRLTVT.

V is TRBV4-2 and J is TRBJ2-2, with D perhaps TRBD2 (7 bases). Between the trimmed V and J ends, which lost 10 bases and 1 base, there was a span of 16 bases. The CDR3 spans 15 residues. Germline-derived CDR1 and CDR2 are LGHNA and YNFKEQ. CDR3 loop: CATRSGTRNTGELFF. CDR3 coding DNA: TGTGCCACCAGGAGCGGGACAAGGAACACCGGGGAGCTGTTTTTT.

J is TRBJ1-2 and V is TRBV4-1; perhaps TRBD1 as D (6 bases). The length of the CDR3 is 15 residues. The V gene lost 1 base and the J gene lost 3 bases, with 12 bases spanning the gap. The germline gives CDR1 MGHRA, CDR2 YSYEKL. The CDR3 sequence is CASSQGQDRYYGYTF. The CDR3 region has the DNA TGCGCCAGCAGCCAAGGTCAAGACAGGTACTATGGCTACACCTTC.

This chain links TRBV4-3 with TRBJ2-2, with a weak D call TRBD1 (6 bases). V lost 4 bases to trimming and J lost 6 bases, with 15 bases between them. The V gene's germline CDR1 is LGHNA and CDR2 YSLEER. The CDR3 length is 15 residues. In DNA, the CDR3 is TGCGCCAGCAGCCCATGGGACCAGGGGTCCGGGGAGCTGTTTTTT. Protein: CASSPWDQGSGELFF.

The chain couples TRBV10-1 to TRBJ1-2; TRBD1 matches 8 bases. Trimming cost V 0 bases and J 8 bases; bases outside gene matches: 8. CDR1 is WNHNN and CDR2 is SYGVQD in the germline V gene (reference sequence). The CDR3 runs to 15 residues. CDR3 nucleotide sequence: TGCGCCAGCAGTGAGTCTGGACAGGGAGTAGGCGGCTACACCTTC. This encodes CASSESGQGVGGYTF.

The rearrangement joins TRBV6-1 to TRBJ2-3, with D possibly TRBD2 on 6 matching bases. This CDR3 spans 11 amino acids. Germline values: CDR1 MNHNS, CDR2 SASEGT. Deletions cut 11 bases from V and 14 bases from J, with 20 bases between. The CDR3 sequence is CAVTPGTYTYF. CDR3 nucleotides: TGTGCCGTCACCCCCGGGACTTACACGTATTTT.

This clone is a singleton in its sample. This chain links TRBV11-2 with TRBJ2-7; 9 bases are a match to TRBD1. The CDR3 is made up of 12 amino acids. Germline-derived CDR1 and CDR2 are SGHAT and FQNNGV. With V trimmed by 5 bases and J by 7 bases, 3 bases remained unmatched. The CDR3 nucleotides are TGTGCCAGCAGCGGACAGGGGAGGGAGCAGTACTTC. This encodes CASSGQGREQYF.

V usage is TRBV25-1 and J usage is TRBJ2-2; a weak D match, TRBD1 (6 bases). Germline CDR1 is MGHDK and CDR2 is SYGVNS. V lost 1 base and J 5 bases, leaving 14 bases between the germline ends. There are 16 residues in the CDR3. CDR3 nucleotides: TGTGCCAGCAGTGAATCCCGACAGGAACCTACCGGGGAGCTGTTTTTT. Translation gives CASSESRQEPTGELFF.

The rearrangement joins TRBV6-5 to TRBJ2-5; 9 bases line up with TRBD1. The CDR3 has 15 amino acids. Germline V gene lookup returns CDR1 MNHEY and CDR2 SVGAGI. Trimming took 6 bases from V and 5 from J; bases not matched to a gene: 10. This CDR3 is CASSRTGVFGETQYF. The DNA of the CDR3 is TGTGCCAGCAGCCGGACAGGGGTTTTTGGGGAGACCCAGTACTTC.

The chain couples TRBV10-2 to TRBJ2-2, with TRBD2 matching over 11 bases. The CDR3 extends over 14 amino acids. Germline V gene sequence: CDR1 WSHSY, CDR2 SAAADI. V shed 11 bases, J shed 1 base, and the junction held 3 bases outside the gene matches. This CDR3 is CAGGTSGNTGELFF. The DNA for the CDR3 is TGCGCCGGCGGGACTAGCGGGAACACCGGGGAGCTGTTTTTT.

The CDR3 here is CASSGRGAGPYNEQFF. CDR3 DNA: TGTGCCAGCAGCGGGCGGGGAGCGGGACCCTACAATGAGCAGTTCTTC. This chain links TRBV27 with TRBJ2-1, with 7 bases fitting TRBD2. The germline CDR1 and CDR2 sequences are MNHEY and SMNVEV (reference sequence). The trim removed 6 bases at V and 2 bases at J, leaving 10 bases unmatched. The CDR3 has 16 residues.

This sequence joins TRBV5-1 and TRBJ2-1, with D maybe TRBD2 (5 bases). Germline V CDR1 and CDR2: SGHRS, YFSETQ. V was pared by 3 bases and J by 0 bases, with 22 bases between. The CDR3 extends over 19 amino acids. DNA for the CDR3: TGCGCCAGCAGCTCCCCACGCCCTAGCACCGTCGGCTCCTACAATGAGCAGTTCTTC. Translating it yields CASSSPRPSTVGSYNEQFF.

The chain couples TRBV7-2 to TRBJ2-7; D gene uncertain. Looked up from germline, CDR1 is SGHTA and CDR2 is FQGNSA. V lost 2 bases and J 2 bases, leaving 13 bases between the germline ends. The CDR3 extends over 15 amino acids. The CDR3: CASSLSRSVAYEQYF. DNA for the CDR3: TGTGCCAGCAGCTTATCGCGATCGGTGGCCTACGAGCAGTACTTC. The variable domain in full, completed from reference TRBV7-2 and TRBJ2-7, reads GAGVSQSPSNKVTEKGKDVELRCDPISGHTALYWYRQSLGQGLEFLIYFQGNSAPDKSGLPSDRFSAERTGGSVSTLTIQRTQQEDSAVYLCASSLSRSVAYEQYFGPGTRLTVT.

This sequence joins TRBV27 and TRBJ2-6, with TRBD1 matching over 8 bases. After removal of 7 bases from V and 1 base from J, the junction contained 6 bases not matched to a gene. Germline values: CDR1 MNHEY, CDR2 SMNVEV (reference sequence). The CDR3 loop spans 16 amino acids. The CDR3 coding sequence is TGTGCCAGCATGGACAGGGTTGCTTCTGGGGCCAACGTCCTGACTTTC. Encoded protein: CASMDRVASGANVLTF.

The chain couples TRBV9 to TRBJ2-7; D is ambiguous. V dropped 0 bases and J dropped 6 bases, with 13 bases sitting between them. The CDR3 is 14 amino acids. Per germline, CDR1 SGDLS and CDR2 YYNGEE. CDR3 loop: CASSVGRGVGEQYF. CDR3 nucleotides: TGTGCCAGCAGCGTAGGTAGAGGTGTCGGCGAGCAGTACTTC.

The rearrangement joins TRBV5-6 to TRBJ2-5; no clear D. The ends were cut back, 2 bases at V and 6 bases at J, with 11 bases in the middle. The CDR3 is 13 amino acids. The germline gives CDR1 SGHDT, CDR2 YYEEEE. This CDR3 is CASSFDLEKTQYF. As DNA, the CDR3 is TGTGCCAGCAGCTTTGACCTGGAGAAGACCCAGTACTTC. Variable domain in full (rest from reference TRBV5-6 and TRBJ2-5): DAGVTQSPTHLIKTRGQQVTLRCSPKSGHDTVSWYQQALGQGPQFIFQYYEEEERQRGNFPDRFSGHQFPNYSSELNVNALLLGDSALYLCASSFDLEKTQYFGPGTRLLVL.

The chain carries TRBV10-3 and TRBJ2-7; TRBD2 might be the D (6 bases). V shed 4 bases and J shed 3 bases, with 13 bases lying between them. The CDR3 loop spans 14 amino acids. Germline-derived CDR1 and CDR2 are ENHRY and SYGVKD. CDR3 residues: CAISGAGRGYEQYF. CDR3 DNA: TGTGCCATCAGTGGCGCGGGACGGGGCTACGAGCAGTACTTC.

Only one count was recorded for this clone. This chain links TRBV30 with TRBJ2-1, with TRBD1 matching 7 bases. CDR1 and CDR2 (germline): GTSNPN, SVGIG (reference sequence). J lost 0 bases, V lost 3 bases, and 8 bases had no gene match. The CDR3 extends over 16 amino acids. CDR3 DNA: TGTGCCTGGAGGCCTGACAGGGTGGGCTCCTACAATGAGCAGTTCTTC. It translates to CAWRPDRVGSYNEQFF.

This clone was found once. The chain employs TRBV27 and TRBJ1-1; possibly TRBD1 for D (6 bases). Germline V gene sequence: CDR1 MNHEY, CDR2 SMNVEV (reference sequence). CDR3 length: 14 residues. V lost 4 bases and J lost 1, with 10 bases in between. CDR3 DNA sequence: TGTGCCAGCAGTTCGGCGACAGGGAACACTGAAGCTTTCTTT. Translation gives CASSSATGNTEAFF.